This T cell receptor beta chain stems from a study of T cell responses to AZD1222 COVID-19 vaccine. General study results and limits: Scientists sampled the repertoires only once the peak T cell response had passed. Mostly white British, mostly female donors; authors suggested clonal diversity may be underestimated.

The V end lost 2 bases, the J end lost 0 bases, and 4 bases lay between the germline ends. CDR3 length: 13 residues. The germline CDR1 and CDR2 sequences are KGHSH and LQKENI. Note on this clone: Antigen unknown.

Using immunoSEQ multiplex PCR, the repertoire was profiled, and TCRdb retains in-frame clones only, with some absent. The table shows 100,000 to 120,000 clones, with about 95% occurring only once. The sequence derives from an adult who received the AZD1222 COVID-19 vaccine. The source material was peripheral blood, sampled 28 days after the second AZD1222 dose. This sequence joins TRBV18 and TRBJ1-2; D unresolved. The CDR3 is CASSPKSNYGYTF. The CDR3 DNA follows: TGTGCCAGCTCACCAAAGTCTAACTATGGCTACACCTTC.